The present entry profiles one T cell receptor (beta chain) with its context. The record originates from a study of Ad26.COV2.S vaccination and SARS-CoV-2 variants. Study-level information: Intramuscular Ad26.COV2.S at 5x10^10 or 1x10^11 viral particles.

Stated treatment: roughly 18 received Ad26.COV2.S at low or high dose, single or two shots; roughly 5 received placebo; per-sample allocation not given. Samples were taken on day 63 after the first vaccine or placebo injection. The assay was immunoSEQ multiplex PCR, and TCRdb's table has in-frame clones only and misses some. This table has hundreds of thousands of clones, roughly 91% appearing once. Sample: peripheral blood, taken in a trial of Ad26.COV2.S vaccine versus placebo. This clonotype originated in a person between 18 and 59 years old who received the Ad26.COV2.S COVID-19 vaccine or a placebo.

The CDR3 loop reads CASGHSGENEQFF. In nucleotides, the CDR3 is TGTGCCAGCGGCCATTCGGGGGAGAATGAGCAGTTCTTC. The rearrangement uses TRBV12-3 or TRBV12-4 and TRBJ2-1; the D gene is possibly TRBD2 (6 bases). The CDR3 runs 13 residues. V lost 8 bases to trimming and J lost 7 bases, with 15 bases between them.